This section outlines one TCR beta chain sequence together with its context. The antigen is not known. Germline CDR1 is SGHTA and CDR2 is FQGTGA. The CDR3 totals 14 residues. Trimming cost V 4 bases and J 2 bases, with 12 bases left between them. This specimen comes from a study of T cell responses to AZD1222 COVID-19 vaccine. The wider study: Second-dose groups at about 4 or about 12 weeks were pooled. Points from the study as a whole: Only a handful of people who got AZD1222 tested seropositive at baseline.

The data were produced by immunoSEQ multiplex PCR, yet TCRdb's version contains in-frame clones alone and is incomplete. The data show 150,000 or so clones, about 91% seen once. The source of this sequence is an adult in good health. V gene TRBV7-3 combines with J gene TRBJ2-7, with D unclear. The sample consisted of peripheral blood, taken on day 0 of AZD1222 vaccination. The CDR3 bases are TGTGCCAGCAGCTCCAATAGGGTCCCCTACGAGCAGTACTTC. Its protein product is CASSSNRVPYEQYF.